This T cell receptor beta chain originates from a study of blood T cell repertoires in COVID-19. Study context: The United States, Italy and Spain were the sources of the acute and convalescent COVID-19 samples. From T cells, B-cell-depleted T cells, or PBMCs came the material, which was cDNA or gDNA.

The CDR3 spans 16 residues. Deletions cut 4 bases from V and 7 bases from J, with 24 bases between. Germline values: CDR1 SGHKS, CDR2 YYEKEE (reference sequence). Libraries were prepared by immunoSEQ multiplex PCR; TCRdb keeps only in-frame clonotypes and omits some of them. The sample includes more than 95,000 clones, about 85% seen only once; the top ten take around 3.1%. The rearrangement joins TRBV5-5 to TRBJ2-7; D might be TRBD2 (6 bases). This receptor was obtained from a man over 45 in a cohort sampled during active COVID-19. Material: peripheral blood. Here the CDR3 DNA reads TGTGCCAGCAGCCCCAACGCCGGGACTCAGCTTCGGGAGCAGTACTTC. As protein: CASSPNAGTQLREQYF.